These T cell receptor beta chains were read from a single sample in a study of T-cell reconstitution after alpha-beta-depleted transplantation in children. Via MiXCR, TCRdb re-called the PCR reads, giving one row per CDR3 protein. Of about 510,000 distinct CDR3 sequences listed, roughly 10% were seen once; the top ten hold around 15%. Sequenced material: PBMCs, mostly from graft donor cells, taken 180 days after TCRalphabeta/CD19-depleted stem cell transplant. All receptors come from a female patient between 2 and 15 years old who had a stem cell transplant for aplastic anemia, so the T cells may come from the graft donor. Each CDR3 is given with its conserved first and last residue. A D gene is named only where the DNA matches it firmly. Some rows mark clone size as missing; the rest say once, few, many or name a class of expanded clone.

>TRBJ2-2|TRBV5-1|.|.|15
TGCGCCAGCAGCTTCTGGGGGCCGAACACCGGGGAGCTGTTTTTT
CASSFWGPNTGELFF
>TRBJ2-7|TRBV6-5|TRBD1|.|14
TGTGCCAGCAGTTCCGCGGACAGGGTCTACGAGCAGTACTTC
CASSSADRVYEQYF
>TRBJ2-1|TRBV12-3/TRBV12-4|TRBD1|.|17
TGTGCCAGCAGTCTGACAGGGGGCGGCCCATCCTACAATGAGCAGTTCTTC
CASSLTGGGPSYNEQFF
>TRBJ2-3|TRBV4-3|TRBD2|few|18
TGCGCCAGCAGCCAAGAGGCTAGCGGGAGGGCCCGCACAGATACGCAGTATTTT
CASSQEASGRARTDTQYF
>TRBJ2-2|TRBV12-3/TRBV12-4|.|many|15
TGTGCCAGTGACGGGACACCTGCTAACACCGGGGAGCTGTTTTTT
CASDGTPANTGELFF
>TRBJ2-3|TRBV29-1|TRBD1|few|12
TGCAGCGTTGAATACTCCGGGACAGGGCTGTATTTT
CSVEYSGTGLYF
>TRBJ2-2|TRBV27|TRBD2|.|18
TGTGCCAGCAGTCCGGAATGGGGACTAGCGCTGAGGAGCGGGGAGCTGTTTTTT
CASSPEWGLALRSGELFF
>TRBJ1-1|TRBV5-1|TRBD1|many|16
TGCGCCAGCAGCCCCGGGACAGGGGGCGCGAGTACTGAAGCTTTCTTT
CASSPGTGGASTEAFF
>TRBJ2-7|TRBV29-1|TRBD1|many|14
TGCAGCGTTGACCTGGGGACAGGGATGGGCGAGCAGTACTTC
CSVDLGTGMGEQYF
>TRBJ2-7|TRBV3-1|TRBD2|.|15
TGTGCCACCAGCCAAGGTAGCGGGATGGTCTACGAGCAGTACTTC
CATSQGSGMVYEQYF
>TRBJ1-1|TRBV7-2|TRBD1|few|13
TGTGCCAGCAGCAACCAGGGGGGGGCTGAAGCTTTCTTT
CASSNQGGAEAFF
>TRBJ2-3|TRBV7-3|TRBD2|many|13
TGTGCCAGCAGCCGCAGAGAGCGGGGTACGCAGTATTTT
CASSRRERGTQYF
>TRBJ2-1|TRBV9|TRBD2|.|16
TGTGCCAGCACCGTGCTAGGGACTAGCTCCTACAATGAGCAGTTCTTC
CASTVLGTSSYNEQFF
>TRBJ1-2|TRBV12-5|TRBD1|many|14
TGTGCTAGTGGTTTGCCGAACAGGGGGCTGGGCTACACCTTC
CASGLPNRGLGYTF
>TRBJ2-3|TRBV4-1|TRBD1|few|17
TGCGCCAGCAGCCAAGAGGGGACAGGGGGCCCCACAGATACGCAGTATTTT
CASSQEGTGGPTDTQYF
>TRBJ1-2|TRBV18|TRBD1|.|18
TGTGCCAGCTCACCGCTCACGGGCCCAAGACAGGGAAACTATGGCTACACCTTC
CASSPLTGPRQGNYGYTF
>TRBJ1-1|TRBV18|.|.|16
TGTGCCAGCTCACCGACTTCCCACGGAGGTGGCACTGAAGCTTTCTTT
CASSPTSHGGGTEAFF
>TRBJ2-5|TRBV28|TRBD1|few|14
TGTGCCAGCAGTTTGAAGGGGGCCCAAGAGACCCAGTACTTC
CASSLKGAQETQYF
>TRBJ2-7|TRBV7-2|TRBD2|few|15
TGTGCCAGCAGCTTGCGTCTAGCGGGAGAGTACGAGCAGTACTTC
CASSLRLAGEYEQYF
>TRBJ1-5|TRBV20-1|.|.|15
TGCAGTGCTAGAGATGTATTTCAGAGCAATCAGCCCCAGCATTTT
CSARDVFQSNQPQHF
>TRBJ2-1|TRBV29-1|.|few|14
TGCAGCGTTGTAAGGGGTCAACCATACAATGAGCAGTTCTTC
CSVVRGQPYNEQFF
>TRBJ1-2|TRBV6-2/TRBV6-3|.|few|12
TGTGCCAGCAGTTACTCAGTCTATGGCTACACCTTC
CASSYSVYGYTF
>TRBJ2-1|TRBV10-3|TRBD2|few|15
TGTGCCATCAGTGGCCCTAGCGGGAGTGAGAATGAGCAGTTCTTC
CAISGPSGSENEQFF
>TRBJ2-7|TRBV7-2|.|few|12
TGTGCCAGCAGCTCGGACAGATACGAGCAGTACTTC
CASSSDRYEQYF
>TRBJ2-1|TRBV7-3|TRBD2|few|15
TGTGCCAGCAGCCCCAATGGCGGCGGGAGCAATGAGCAGTTCTTC
CASSPNGGGSNEQFF
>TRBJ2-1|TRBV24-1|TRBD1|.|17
TGTGCCACCAGTGATTTTAGGGACAGGGGGTATGGCAATGAGCAGTTCTTC
CATSDFRDRGYGNEQFF
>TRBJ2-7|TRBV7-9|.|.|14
TGTGCCAGCAGCTTAGGCGAAGGGAGGAGGGAGCAGTACTTC
CASSLGEGRREQYF
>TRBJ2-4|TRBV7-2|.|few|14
TGTGCCAGCAGCTTAGACGGGTCCAAAAACATTCAGTACTTC
CASSLDGSKNIQYF
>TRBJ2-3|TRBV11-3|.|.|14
TGTGCCAGCAGCTTACGTGCGGACGGAGATACGCAGTATTTT
CASSLRADGDTQYF
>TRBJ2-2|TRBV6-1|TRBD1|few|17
TGTGCCAGCAGTGAAAAAAGGACAGGGCGGAACACCGGGGAGCTGTTTTTT
CASSEKRTGRNTGELFF
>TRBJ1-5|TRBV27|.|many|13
TGTGCCAGCAGTCGCAAACCCAATCAGCCCCAGCATTTT
CASSRKPNQPQHF
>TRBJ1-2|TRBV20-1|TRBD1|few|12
TGCAGTGCCAGGGGACAGAGCTATGGCTACACCTTC
CSARGQSYGYTF
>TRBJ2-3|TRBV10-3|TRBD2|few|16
TGTGCCATCAGGACGGGACTAGCGGGGGGGGCAGATACGCAGTATTTT
CAIRTGLAGGADTQYF
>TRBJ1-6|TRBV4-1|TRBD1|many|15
TGCGCCAGCAGCCAAGACGGGACAGGGTATTCACCCCTCCACTTT
CASSQDGTGYSPLHF
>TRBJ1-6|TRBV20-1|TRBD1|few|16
TGCAGTGCTAGAGTGACAGGGGGCGCGCTGAATTCACCCCTCCACTTT
CSARVTGGALNSPLHF
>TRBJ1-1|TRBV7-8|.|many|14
TGTGCCAGCAGCCTCTACGAGATGAACACTGAAGCTTTCTTT
CASSLYEMNTEAFF
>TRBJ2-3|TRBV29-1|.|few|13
TGCAGCGTTTTTCTTCTAGCTTCAGATACGCAGTATTTT
CSVFLLASDTQYF
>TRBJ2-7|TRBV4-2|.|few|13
TGTGCCAGCAGCCAAAGGAACGGGTACGAGCAGTACTTC
CASSQRNGYEQYF
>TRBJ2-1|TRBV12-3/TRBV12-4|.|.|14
TGTGCCAGCAGTCCCAGGCGTCGGGGGAATGAGCAGTTCTTC
CASSPRRRGNEQFF
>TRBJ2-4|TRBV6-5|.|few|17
TGTGCCAGCAGTTACTCGGGCCGGGACAGCCTAGGGAGGGCTCAGTACTTC
CASSYSGRDSLGRAQYF
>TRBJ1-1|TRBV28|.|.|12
TGTGCCAGCAGTTTATTTGGAACTGAAGCTTTCTTT
CASSLFGTEAFF
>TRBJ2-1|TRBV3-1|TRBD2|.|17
TGTGCCAGCAGCCCCTATGTAGGACTAGCGGGCTACAATGAGCAGTTCTTC
CASSPYVGLAGYNEQFF
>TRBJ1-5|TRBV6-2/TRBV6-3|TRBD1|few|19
TGTGCCAGCAGTTACACCAGGGACAGGGGCACAAGGAGCAATCAGCCCCAGCATTTT
CASSYTRDRGTRSNQPQHF
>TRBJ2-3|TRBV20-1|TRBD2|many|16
TGCAGTGCTAGAGACCGACTCGGGAGGTACACAGATACGCAGTATTTT
CSARDRLGRYTDTQYF
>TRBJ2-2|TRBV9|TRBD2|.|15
TGTGCCAGCAGCGTACTAGCGGCGAACACCGGGGAGCTGTTTTTT
CASSVLAANTGELFF
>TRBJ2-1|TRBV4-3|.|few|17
TGCGCCAGCAGCCAAGATCGGGCTAGCAGACCCTACAATGAGCAGTTCTTC
CASSQDRASRPYNEQFF
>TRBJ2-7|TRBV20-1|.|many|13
TGCAGTGCTAGAGACCCAGAGGACTACGAGCAGTACTTC
CSARDPEDYEQYF
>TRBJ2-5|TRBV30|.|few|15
TGTGCCTGGAGTGTCGGGGTAGTCTCACAAGAGACCCAGTACTTC
CAWSVGVVSQETQYF
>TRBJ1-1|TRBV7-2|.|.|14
TGTGCCAGCAGCTTAGCCCGGACGAACACTGGAGCTTTCTTT
CASSLARTNTGAFF
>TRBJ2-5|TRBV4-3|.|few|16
TGCGCCAGCAGCCAAGATCGGCGGGGACCCACAGAGACCCAGTACTTC
CASSQDRRGPTETQYF
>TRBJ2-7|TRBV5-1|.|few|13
TGCGCCAGCAGCTTGGTTTCCTCCTACGAGCAGTACTTC
CASSLVSSYEQYF
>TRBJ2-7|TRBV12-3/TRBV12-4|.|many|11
TGTGCCAGCAGTTTCGGAGTCGAGCAGTACTTC
CASSFGVEQYF
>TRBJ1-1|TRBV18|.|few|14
TGTGCCAGCTCAACGGTCGGATTGAACACTGAAGCTTTCTTT
CASSTVGLNTEAFF
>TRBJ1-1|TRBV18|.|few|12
TGTGCCAGCTCCTACAGCAGGACTGAAGCTTTCTTT
CASSYSRTEAFF
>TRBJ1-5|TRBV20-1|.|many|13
TGCAGTGCTAGAGTCGACAGGACACAGCCCCAGCATTTT
CSARVDRTQPQHF
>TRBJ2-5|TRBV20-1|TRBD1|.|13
TGCAGTGCTCTCGGGACAGGGGGAGAGACCCAGTACTTC
CSALGTGGETQYF
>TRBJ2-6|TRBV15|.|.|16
TGTGCCACCAGCAGAGATAGGAACTCTGGGGCCAACGTCCTGACTTTC
CATSRDRNSGANVLTF
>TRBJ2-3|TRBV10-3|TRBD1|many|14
TGTGCCATCAGTGGGGGACAGTTTGGAGATACGCAGTATTTT
CAISGGQFGDTQYF
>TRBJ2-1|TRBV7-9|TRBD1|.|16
TGTGCCAGCAGACCGCCGGGACAGGGGAGGTGGAATGAGCAGTTCTTC
CASRPPGQGRWNEQFF
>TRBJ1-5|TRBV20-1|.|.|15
TGCAGTGCTAGAGGAGTAGGAATGTCTCATCAGCCCCAGCATTTT
CSARGVGMSHQPQHF